The clone carrying this T cell receptor beta chain was detected a few times. Germline V gene lookup returns CDR1 MDHEN and CDR2 SYDVKM. The V gene end was trimmed by 6 bases and the J gene end by 4 bases; junction bases not matched to a gene: 6. The CDR3 is 15 amino acids. This specimen comes from a study of T cells in Graves' hyperthyroidism and ophthalmopathy. From RNA transcripts, TCR beta CDR3 regions were amplified. HTBI primers were employed in a first-round RT-PCR of the TCR CDR3. TCRdb reprocessed the multiplex PCR reads with MiXCR, giving one entry per CDR3 protein. The repertoire holds about 640,000 distinct CDR3 sequences, less than 25% seen once, with under 35% in the top ten.

This receptor was identified in a man between 25 and 39 years old with Graves' ophthalmopathy. The sequenced material came from blood. The chain joins TRBV28 to TRBJ2-5, with 12 bases that match TRBD2. This CDR3 reads CASSAPTSGGETQYF. The CDR3 region has the DNA TGTGCCAGCAGCGCTCCGACTAGCGGGGGAGAGACCCAGTACTTC.